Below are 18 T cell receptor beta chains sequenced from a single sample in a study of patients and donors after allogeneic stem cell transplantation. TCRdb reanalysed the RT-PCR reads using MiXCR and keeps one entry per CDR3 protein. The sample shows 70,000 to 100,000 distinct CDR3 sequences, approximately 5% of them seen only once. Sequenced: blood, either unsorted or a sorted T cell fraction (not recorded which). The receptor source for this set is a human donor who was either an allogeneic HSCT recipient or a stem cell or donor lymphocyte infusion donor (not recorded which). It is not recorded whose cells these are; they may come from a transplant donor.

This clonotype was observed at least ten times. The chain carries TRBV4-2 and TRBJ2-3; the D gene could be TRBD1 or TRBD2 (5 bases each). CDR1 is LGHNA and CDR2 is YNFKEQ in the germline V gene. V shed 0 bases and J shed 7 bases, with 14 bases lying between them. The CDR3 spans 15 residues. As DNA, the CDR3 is TGTGCCAGCAGCCAAGAAGGGACCCCGGTACATACGCAGTATTTT. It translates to CASSQEGTPVHTQYF.

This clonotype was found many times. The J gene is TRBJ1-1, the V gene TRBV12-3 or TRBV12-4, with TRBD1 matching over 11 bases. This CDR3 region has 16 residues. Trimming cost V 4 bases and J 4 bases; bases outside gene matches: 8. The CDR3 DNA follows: TGTGCCAGCAGTTCATGGGGGGACAGGGGGGGCACTGAAGCTTTCTTT. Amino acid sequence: CASSSWGDRGGTEAFF.

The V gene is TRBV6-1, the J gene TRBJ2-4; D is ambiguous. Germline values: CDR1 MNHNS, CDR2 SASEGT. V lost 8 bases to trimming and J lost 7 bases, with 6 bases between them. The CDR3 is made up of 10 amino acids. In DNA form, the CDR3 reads TGTGCCAGCGGAAACAACATTCAGTACTTC. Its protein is CASGNNIQYF.

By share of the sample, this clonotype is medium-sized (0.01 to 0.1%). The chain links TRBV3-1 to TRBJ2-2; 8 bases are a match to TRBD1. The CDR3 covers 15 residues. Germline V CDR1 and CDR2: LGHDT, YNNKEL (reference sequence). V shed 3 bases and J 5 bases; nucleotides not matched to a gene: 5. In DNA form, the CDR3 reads TGTGCCAGCAGCCACCGGGACAGGAAAACCGGGGAGCTGTTTTTT. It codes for CASSHRDRKTGELFF.

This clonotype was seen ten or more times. The CDR3 sequence: CSARIWGQTSTDTQYF. In DNA, the CDR3 is TGCAGTGCTAGGATCTGGGGACAGACTAGCACAGATACGCAGTATTTT. V and J are TRBV20-1 and TRBJ2-3, with 7 bases aligning to TRBD1. The length of the CDR3 is 16 residues. Germline trimming cut 3 bases from V and 0 bases from J; bases unmatched to any gene: 9. The germline V gene encodes CDR1 DFQATT and CDR2 SNEGSKA (reference sequence).

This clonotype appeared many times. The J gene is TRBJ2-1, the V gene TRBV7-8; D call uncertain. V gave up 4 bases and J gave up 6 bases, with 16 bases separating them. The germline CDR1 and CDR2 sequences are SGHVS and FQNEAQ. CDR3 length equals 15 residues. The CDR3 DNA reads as TGTGCCAGCAGCTCTCCATACTCGACCCCCAATGAGCAGTTCTTC. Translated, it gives CASSSPYSTPNEQFF. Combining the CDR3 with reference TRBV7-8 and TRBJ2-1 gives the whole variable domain GAGVSQSPRYKVAKRGQDVALRCDPISGHVSLFWYQQALGQGPEFLTYFQNEAQLDKSGLPSDRFFAERPEGSVSTLKIQRTQQEDSAVYLCASSSPYSTPNEQFFGPGTRLTVL.

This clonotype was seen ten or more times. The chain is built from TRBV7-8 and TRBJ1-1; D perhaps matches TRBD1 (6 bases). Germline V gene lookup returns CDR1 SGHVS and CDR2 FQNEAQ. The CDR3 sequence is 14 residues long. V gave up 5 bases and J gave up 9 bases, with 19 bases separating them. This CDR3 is CASSPTGYEGKAFF. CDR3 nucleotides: TGTGCCAGCAGCCCTACAGGGTATGAGGGAAAAGCTTTCTTT.

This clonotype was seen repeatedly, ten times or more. The chain's CDR3 is CSANDARQGVGGELFF. CDR3 nucleotide sequence: TGCAGTGCTAACGACGCGAGACAGGGGGTGGGCGGGGAGCTGTTTTTT. The rearrangement uses TRBV20-1 and TRBJ2-2; 9 bases match TRBD1. Germline loops: CDR1 DFQATT, CDR2 SNEGSKA (reference sequence). This CDR3 has 16 residues. The J segment lost 7 bases and the V segment lost 4 bases, leaving 13 bases of the junction unmatched.

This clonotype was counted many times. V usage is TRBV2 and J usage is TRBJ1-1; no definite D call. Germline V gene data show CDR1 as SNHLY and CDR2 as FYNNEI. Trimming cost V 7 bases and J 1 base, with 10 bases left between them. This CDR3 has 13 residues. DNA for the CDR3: TGTGCCAGCACAGGAGCCAGGAACACTGAAGCTTTCTTT. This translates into CASTGARNTEAFF.

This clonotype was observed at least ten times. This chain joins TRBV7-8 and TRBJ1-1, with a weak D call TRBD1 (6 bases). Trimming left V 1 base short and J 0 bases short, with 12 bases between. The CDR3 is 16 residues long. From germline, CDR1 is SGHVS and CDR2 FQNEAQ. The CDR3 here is CASSLGGGGVNTEAFF. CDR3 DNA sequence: TGTGCCAGCAGCTTAGGAGGGGGTGGGGTGAACACTGAAGCTTTCTTT.

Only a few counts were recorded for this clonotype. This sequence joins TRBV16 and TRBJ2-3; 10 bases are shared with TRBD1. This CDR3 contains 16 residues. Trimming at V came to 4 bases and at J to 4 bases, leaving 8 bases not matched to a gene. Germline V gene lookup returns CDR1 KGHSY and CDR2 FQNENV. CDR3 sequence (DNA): TGTGCCAGCAGCCGTAAAGGACAGGGGGGCCCAGATACGCAGTATTTT. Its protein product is CASSRKGQGGPDTQYF.

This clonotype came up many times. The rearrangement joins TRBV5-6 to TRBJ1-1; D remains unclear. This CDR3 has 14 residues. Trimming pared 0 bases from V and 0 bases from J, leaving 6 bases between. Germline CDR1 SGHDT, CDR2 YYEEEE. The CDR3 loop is CASSLAHMNTEAFF. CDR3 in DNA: TGTGCCAGCAGCTTGGCCCATATGAACACTGAAGCTTTCTTT.

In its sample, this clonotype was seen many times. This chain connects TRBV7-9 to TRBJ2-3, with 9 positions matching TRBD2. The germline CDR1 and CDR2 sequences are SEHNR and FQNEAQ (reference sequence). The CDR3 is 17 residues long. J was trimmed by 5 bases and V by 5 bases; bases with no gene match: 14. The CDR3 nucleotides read TGTGCCAGCAGCCCTCCACTAGTAGCGGGGGATAAAGATACGCAGTATTTT. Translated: CASSPPLVAGDKDTQYF.

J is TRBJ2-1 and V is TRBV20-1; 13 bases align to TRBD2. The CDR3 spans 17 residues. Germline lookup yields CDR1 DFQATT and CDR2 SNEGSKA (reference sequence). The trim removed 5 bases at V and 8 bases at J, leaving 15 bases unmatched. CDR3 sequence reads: CSAPPTWTSGSNYEQFF. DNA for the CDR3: TGCAGTGCTCCCCCCACCTGGACTAGCGGGAGCAATTATGAGCAGTTCTTC.

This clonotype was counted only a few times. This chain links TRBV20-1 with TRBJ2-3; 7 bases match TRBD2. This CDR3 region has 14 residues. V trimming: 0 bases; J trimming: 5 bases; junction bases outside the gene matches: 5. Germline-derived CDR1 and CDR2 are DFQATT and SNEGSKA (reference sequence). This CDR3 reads CSARDGLVGDTQYF. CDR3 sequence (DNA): TGCAGTGCTAGAGATGGACTAGTGGGAGATACGCAGTATTTT.

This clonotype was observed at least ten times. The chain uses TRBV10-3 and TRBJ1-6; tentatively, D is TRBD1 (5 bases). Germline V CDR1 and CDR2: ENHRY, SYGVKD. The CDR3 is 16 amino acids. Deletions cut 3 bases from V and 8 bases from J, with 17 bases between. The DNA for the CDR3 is TGTGCCATCAGTGAACGAGGGGCCACCTCGCATTCACCCCTCCACTTT. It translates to CAISERGATSHSPLHF.

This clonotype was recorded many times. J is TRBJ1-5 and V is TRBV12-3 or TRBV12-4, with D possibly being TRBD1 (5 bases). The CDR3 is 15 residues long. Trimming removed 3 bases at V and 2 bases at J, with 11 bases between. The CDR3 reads CASSFQGGGNQPQHF. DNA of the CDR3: TGTGCCAGCAGTTTCCAGGGTGGGGGCAATCAGCCCCAGCATTTT.

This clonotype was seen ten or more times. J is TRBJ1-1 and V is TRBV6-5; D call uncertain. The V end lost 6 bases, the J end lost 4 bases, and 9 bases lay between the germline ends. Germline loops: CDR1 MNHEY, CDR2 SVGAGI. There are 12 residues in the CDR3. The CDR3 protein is CASSYMGTEAFF. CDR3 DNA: TGTGCCAGCAGCTACATGGGCACTGAAGCTTTCTTT.